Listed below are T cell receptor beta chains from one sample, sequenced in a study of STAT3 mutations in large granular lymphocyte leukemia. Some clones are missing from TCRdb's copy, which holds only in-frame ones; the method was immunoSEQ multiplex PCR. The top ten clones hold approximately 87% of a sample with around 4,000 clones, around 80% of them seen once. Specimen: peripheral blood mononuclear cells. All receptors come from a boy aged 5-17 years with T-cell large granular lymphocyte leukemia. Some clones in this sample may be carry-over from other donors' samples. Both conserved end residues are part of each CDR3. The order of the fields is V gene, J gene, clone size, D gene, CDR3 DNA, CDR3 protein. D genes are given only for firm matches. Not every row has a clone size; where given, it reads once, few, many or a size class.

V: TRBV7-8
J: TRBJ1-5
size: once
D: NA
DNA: TGTGCCAGCGGTCGGTTCAGCAATCAGCCCCAGCATTTT
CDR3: CASGRFSNQPQHF

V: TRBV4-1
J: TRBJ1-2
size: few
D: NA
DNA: TGCGCCAGCAGCTCTCATGGGGCCTCTCACTATGGCTACACCTTC
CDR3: CASSSHGASHYGYTF

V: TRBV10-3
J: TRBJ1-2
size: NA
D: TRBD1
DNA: TGTGCCATCAGTGACCTTGACAGGGACTATGGCTACACCTTC
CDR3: CAISDLDRDYGYTF

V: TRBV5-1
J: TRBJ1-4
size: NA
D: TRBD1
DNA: TGCGCCAGCAGCGCCTATTCCAGGGGGCCTTCGACTAATGAAAAACTGTTTTTT
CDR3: CASSAYSRGPSTNEKLFF

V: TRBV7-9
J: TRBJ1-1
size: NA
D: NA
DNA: TGTGCCAGCAGCTTATCCGGGACGCTGAACACTGAAGCTTTCTTT
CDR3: CASSLSGTLNTEAFF

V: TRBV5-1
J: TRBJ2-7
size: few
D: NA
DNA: TGCGCCAGCAGTCCGGAAACTGTCGCTTACGAGCAGTACTTC
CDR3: CASSPETVAYEQYF

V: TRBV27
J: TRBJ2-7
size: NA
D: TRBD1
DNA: TGTGCCAGCAGTTTGAGGTGGACAGGGCCCTACGAGCAGTACTTC
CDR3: CASSLRWTGPYEQYF

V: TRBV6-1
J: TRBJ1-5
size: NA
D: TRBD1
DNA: TGTGCCAGCAGTGATATCTGGACAGGGAGGTTCGGGCCCCAGCATTTT
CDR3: CASSDIWTGRFGPQHF

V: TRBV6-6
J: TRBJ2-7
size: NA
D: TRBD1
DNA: TGTGCCAGCAGTTCCTCCCGTGGGGGACAGATGAACGAGCAGTACTTC
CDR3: CASSSSRGGQMNEQYF

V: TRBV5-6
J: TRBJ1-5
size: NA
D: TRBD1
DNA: TGTGCCAGCAGCTTAGGACAGGGCGGTCAGCCCCAGCATTTT
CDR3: CASSLGQGGQPQHF

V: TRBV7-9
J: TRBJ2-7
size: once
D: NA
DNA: TGTGCCAGCAGCACAGAGGTCCGGGGGCCTCCCTACGAGCAGTACTTC
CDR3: CASSTEVRGPPYEQYF

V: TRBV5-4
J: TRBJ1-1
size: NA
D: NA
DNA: TGTGCCAGCAGCCCCGCGGCAGGGAATGCTTTCTTT
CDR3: CASSPAAGNAFF

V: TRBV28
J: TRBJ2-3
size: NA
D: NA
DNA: TGTGCCAGCAGTTTTCCCATTAGCCTAGGCTTTACGCAGTATTTT
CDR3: CASSFPISLGFTQYF

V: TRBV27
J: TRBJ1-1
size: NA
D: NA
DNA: TGTGCCAGCAGTTTATATCAGGGGTTGGGTAGGACTGAAGCTTTCTTT
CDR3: CASSLYQGLGRTEAFF

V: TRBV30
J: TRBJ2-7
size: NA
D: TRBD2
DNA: TGTGCCTGGAGTACGGCGGGAGGATTGTACGAGCAGTACTTC
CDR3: CAWSTAGGLYEQYF

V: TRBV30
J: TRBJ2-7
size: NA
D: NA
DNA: TGTGCCTGGAGTGTCGGTGGGCACGAGCAGTACTTC
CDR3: CAWSVGGHEQYF

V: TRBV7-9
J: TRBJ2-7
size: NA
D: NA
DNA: TGTGCCAGCAGCCCCGGGGGAACCTACGAGCAGTACTTC
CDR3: CASSPGGTYEQYF

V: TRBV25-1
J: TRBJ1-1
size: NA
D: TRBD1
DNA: TGTGCCAGCAGGGGACAGGTTGTTTCTGAAGCTTTCTTT
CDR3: CASRGQVVSEAFF

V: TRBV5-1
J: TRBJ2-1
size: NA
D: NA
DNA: TGCGCCAGCAGCTTGGTAGGGGGGGGGAATGAGCAGTTCTTC
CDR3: CASSLVGGGNEQFF

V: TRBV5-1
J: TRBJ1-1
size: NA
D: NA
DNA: TGCGCCAGCAGCTTGGTGTCCGGCATGAACACTGAAGCTTTCTTT
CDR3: CASSLVSGMNTEAFF

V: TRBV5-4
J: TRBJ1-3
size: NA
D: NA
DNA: TGTGCCAGCGAAGAGGGCAGACCTGGAAACACCATATATTTT
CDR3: CASEEGRPGNTIYF

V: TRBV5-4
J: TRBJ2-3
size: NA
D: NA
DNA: TGTGCCAGCAGCCGTCGACCGAACACAGATACGCAGTATTTT
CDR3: CASSRRPNTDTQYF

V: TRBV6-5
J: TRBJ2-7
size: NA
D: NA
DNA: TGTGCCAGCGGCGGGACACCCAGCTCCTACGAGCAGTACTTC
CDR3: CASGGTPSSYEQYF

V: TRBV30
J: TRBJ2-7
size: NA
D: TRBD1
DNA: TGTGCCTGGAGTCGAACAGGGGCCGGGGACGAGCAGTACTTC
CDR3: CAWSRTGAGDEQYF

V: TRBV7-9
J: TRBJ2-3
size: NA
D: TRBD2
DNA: TGTGCCAGCAGCTTGCAAACTAGCGGGGGAGGCACAGATACGCAGTATTTT
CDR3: CASSLQTSGGGTDTQYF

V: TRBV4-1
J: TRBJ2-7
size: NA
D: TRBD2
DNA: TGCGCCAGCAGCCTCGCTGAGCTAGCGGGAGCCTACGAGCAGTACTTC
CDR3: CASSLAELAGAYEQYF

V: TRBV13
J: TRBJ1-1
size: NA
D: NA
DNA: TGTGCCAGCAGCTCAGGGAGGTTTGGGGTCGCCGGTGAAGCTTTCTTT
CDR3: CASSSGRFGVAGEAFF